The clone carrying this T cell receptor (beta chain) appeared a few times. Its matching antigen is unknown. The sample originates from a study of identical twins. Whole-study results and caveats: Out-of-frame beta sequences exhibited a weaker degree of excess twin sharing. Insertions ran lower in abundant cord blood beta clonotypes, though not in memory repertoires.

Healthy Caucasians supplied all donations. Through template switching, a universal primer site was introduced, and the cDNA contained unique molecular identifiers. TCRdb called the 5' RACE reads again in MiXCR, with one record for every CDR3 protein. The sample contains 700,000 to 950,000 distinct CDR3 sequences, 9% to 15% of which appear only once. The same specimen was also included in a second study, on yellow fever vaccine responses in identical twins.

The source of this sequence is a woman in her late teens or twenties in good health. What was sequenced was PBMCs.

The DNA of the CDR3 is TGTGCCAGCAGCTTAGAGACTAGCGGAAATGAGCAGTTCTTC. Its translation: CASSLETSGNEQFF. This chain connects TRBV7-9 to TRBJ2-1; TRBD2 aligns across 9 bases. V gave up 1 base and J gave up 7 bases; unmatched junction bases: 2. Germline V gene sequence: CDR1 SEHNR, CDR2 FQNEAQ (reference sequence). This CDR3 comprises 14 residues.